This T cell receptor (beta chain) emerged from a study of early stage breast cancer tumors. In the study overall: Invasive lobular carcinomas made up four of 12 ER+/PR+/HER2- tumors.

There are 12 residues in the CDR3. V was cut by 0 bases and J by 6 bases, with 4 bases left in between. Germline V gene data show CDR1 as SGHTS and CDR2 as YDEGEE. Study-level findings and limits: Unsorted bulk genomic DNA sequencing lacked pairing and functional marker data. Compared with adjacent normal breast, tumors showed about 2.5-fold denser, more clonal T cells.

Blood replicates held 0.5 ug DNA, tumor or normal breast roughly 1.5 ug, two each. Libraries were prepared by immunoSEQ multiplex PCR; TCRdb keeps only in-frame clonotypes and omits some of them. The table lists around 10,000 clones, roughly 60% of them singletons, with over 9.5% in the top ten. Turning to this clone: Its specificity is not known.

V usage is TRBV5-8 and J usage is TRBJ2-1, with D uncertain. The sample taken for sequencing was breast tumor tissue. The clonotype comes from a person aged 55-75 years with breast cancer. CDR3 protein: CASSLVVNEQFF. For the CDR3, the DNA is TGTGCCAGCAGCTTGGTAGTCAATGAGCAGTTCTTC.